This entry describes one T cell receptor beta chain. Original handling: Estimated nucleated cell counts came from reference gene primer amplification. Sequenced by immunoSEQ multiplex PCR; TCRdb stores in-frame clones only, minus some. V and J calls and clone size are those listed in that table; D and trimming were worked out from the DNA. The sample lists 300,000 to 400,000 clones, roughly 90% seen once, with 5.5% to 7.5% in the top ten. This sample is part of a study of blood T cell repertoires in COVID-19. Study details: Sites across the United States, Italy and Spain contributed samples from acute and convalescent COVID-19. Sources were T cells, B-cell-depleted T cells, or PBMCs; the material itself was cDNA or gDNA.

The germline V gene has CDR1 KGHDR and CDR2 SFDVKD. The CDR3 spans 15 residues. V was trimmed by 2 bases and J by 1 base, leaving 10 bases between them. This clonotype was obtained from a woman in her sixties or seventies with COVID-19, enrolled during active disease. Sequencing input: peripheral blood. This chain joins TRBV24-1 and TRBJ1-1; TRBD1 is a possible D gene (6 bases). For the CDR3, the DNA is TGTGCCACCAGTGATTCCACAGGGAAGAACACTGAAGCTTTCTTT. This codes for CATSDSTGKNTEAFF.